The T cell receptor (beta chain) under discussion was sequenced for a study of cytomegalovirus exposure and HLA in healthy donors. Method: immunoSEQ multiplex PCR; TCRdb's copy keeps in-frame clones and lacks some. The data show around 60,000 clones, around 90% seen once. The ends were cut back, 3 bases at V and 0 bases at J, with 15 bases in the middle. CDR3 length: 16 residues. CDR1 is MNHEY, CDR2 SMNVEV, per germline (reference sequence). The chain recombines TRBV27 with TRBJ2-7; possible D gene TRBD2, 5 bases. This receptor was identified in a woman in her late teens or twenties in good health and CMV-seronegative. Sequencing used PBMCs. The CDR3 coding sequence is TGTGCCAGCAGTTTTAGGGCGGGTACGTCCTCCTACGAGCAGTACTTC. It yields the protein CASSFRAGTSSYEQYF.